This record looks at one T cell receptor beta chain sequence and its context. Its antigen is as yet unknown. The sample belongs to a study of identical twins' blood T cells. The wider study: Roughly six alpha and about six beta libraries together yielded tens of millions of reads. General study findings and limits: Even for out-of-frame TCRbeta, twins reportedly shared V gene usage much more than unrelated donors.

Libraries were made from RNA as TCR cDNA, using a modified protocol. TCRdb ran MiXCR on the 5' RACE reads and lists one entry per CDR3 protein. The sample lists 400,000 or so distinct CDR3 sequences; around 30% were seen once. The receptor was derived from a woman aged 18 to 55 in good health. The sequencing sample was made of PBMCs.

The CDR3 sequence: CSASLATTIAGGGYTQYF. The CDR3 DNA reads TGCAGTGCTAGTTTGGCCACTACAATAGCGGGAGGAGGGTATACGCAGTATTTT. The V and J genes are TRBV20-1 and TRBJ2-3; 10 nucleotides match TRBD2. Germline assignment: CDR1 DFQATT and CDR2 SNEGSKA (reference sequence). V lost 3 bases and J lost 7; bases outside the gene matches: 19. The CDR3 loop spans 18 amino acids.